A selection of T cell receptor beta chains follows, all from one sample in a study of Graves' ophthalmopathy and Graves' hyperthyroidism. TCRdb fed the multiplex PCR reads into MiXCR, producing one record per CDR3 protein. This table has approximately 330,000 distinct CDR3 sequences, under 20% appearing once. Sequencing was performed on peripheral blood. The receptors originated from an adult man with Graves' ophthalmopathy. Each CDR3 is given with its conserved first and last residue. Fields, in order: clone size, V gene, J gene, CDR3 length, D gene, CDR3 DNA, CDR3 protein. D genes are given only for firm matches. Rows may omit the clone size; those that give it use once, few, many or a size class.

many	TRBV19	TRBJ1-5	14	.	TGTGCCAGTACCATCAATGGAGGCAATCAGCCCCAGCATTTT	CASTINGGNQPQHF
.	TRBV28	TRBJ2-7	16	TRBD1	TGTGCCAGCAGTTCTCCGACAGGGGGGTTCTCTTACGAGCAGTACTTC	CASSSPTGGFSYEQYF
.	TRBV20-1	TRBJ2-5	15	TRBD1	TGCAGTGTACGCCCTGGGGGACAGGGGTCGTGGACCCAGTACTTC	CSVRPGGQGSWTQYF
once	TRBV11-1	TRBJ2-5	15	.	TGTGCCAGCAGCCCAGCCCCGATTGGGGCCGAGACCCAGTACTTC	CASSPAPIGAETQYF
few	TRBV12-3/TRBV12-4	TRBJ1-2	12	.	TGTGCCAGCGCCCGTGGGGGCTATGGCTACACCTTC	CASARGGYGYTF
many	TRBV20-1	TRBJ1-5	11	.	TGCAGTGTGGGGGGCAATCAGCCCCAGCATTTT	CSVGGNQPQHF
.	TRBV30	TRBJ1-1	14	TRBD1	TGTGCCTGGAGTGGGGACAGGGGGCACCGAGAAGCTTTCTTT	CAWSGDRGHREAFF
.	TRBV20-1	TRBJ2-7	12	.	TGCAGCCCTATGACCGGGATCTACGAGCAGTACTTC	CSPMTGIYEQYF
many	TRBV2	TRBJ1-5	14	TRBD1	TGTGCCAGCAGTGGGACAGGCGGCGATCAGCCCCAGCATTTT	CASSGTGGDQPQHF
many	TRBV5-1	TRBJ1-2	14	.	TGCGCCAGCAGCATGGAGGGGGAAAGCTATGGCTACACCTTC	CASSMEGESYGYTF
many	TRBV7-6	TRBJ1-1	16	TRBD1	TGTGCCAGCAGCTACCAAGGGGGCGCGTTGAACACTGAAGCTTTCTTT	CASSYQGGALNTEAFF
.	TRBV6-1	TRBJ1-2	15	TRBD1	TGTGCCAGCAGTCCGGGGACAGCATCCAACTATGGCTACACCTTC	CASSPGTASNYGYTF
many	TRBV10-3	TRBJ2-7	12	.	TGTGCCATCAGCCCGCCTGAGGACGAGCAGTACTTC	CAISPPEDEQYF
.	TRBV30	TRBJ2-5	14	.	TGTGCCTGGAGGAAGGCAGGGATAGAAGAGACCCAGTACTTC	CAWRKAGIEETQYF
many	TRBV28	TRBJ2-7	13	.	TGTGCCAGCAGCGACAGTCACTCCTACGAGCAGTACTTC	CASSDSHSYEQYF
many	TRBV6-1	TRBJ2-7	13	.	TGTGCCAGCCGCCGGGGCCCCCGTTACGAGCAGTACTTC	CASRRGPRYEQYF
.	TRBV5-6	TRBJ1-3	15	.	TGTGCCAGCAGCTTGGGGTCCAGGGAAGAGAACACCATATATTTT	CASSLGSREENTIYF
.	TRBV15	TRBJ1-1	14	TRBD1	TGTGCCACCAGCAGAGGACAGGGTCGAACTGAAGCTTTCTTT	CATSRGQGRTEAFF
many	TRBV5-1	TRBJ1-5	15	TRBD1	TGCGCCAGCAGACCGACAGGGGATAGCAATCAGCCCCAGCATTTT	CASRPTGDSNQPQHF
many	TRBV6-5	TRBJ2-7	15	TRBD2	TGTGCCAGCAGTTCGAGGAGCGGGGCCCCCTACGAGCAGTACTTC	CASSSRSGAPYEQYF
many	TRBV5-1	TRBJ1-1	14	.	TGCGCCAGCAGCTTGTTGGGGGCTGGCGCTGAAGCTTTCTTT	CASSLLGAGAEAFF
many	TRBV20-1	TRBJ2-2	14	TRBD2	TGCAGTGCCACGAGAAGCGGGGGGGCCGGGGAGCTGTTTTTT	CSATRSGGAGELFF
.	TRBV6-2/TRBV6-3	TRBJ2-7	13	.	TGTGCCAGCAGCCTGGGGTCCTCCTACGAGCAGTCCTTC	CASSLGSSYEQSF
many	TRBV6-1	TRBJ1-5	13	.	TGTGCCAGCAGTGAAGCTCAATCACTGCCCCAGCATTTT	CASSEAQSLPQHF
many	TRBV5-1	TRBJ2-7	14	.	TGCGCCAGCAGCTTACAACAGGAACACTACGAGCAGTACTTC	CASSLQQEHYEQYF
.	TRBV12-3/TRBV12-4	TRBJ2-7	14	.	TGTGCCAGCAGTTTAGGGCAGGGGATTAGTAAGCAGTACTTC	CASSLGQGISKQYF
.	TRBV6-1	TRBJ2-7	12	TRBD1	TGTGCCAGCAGTCCGGGACAGGACGAGCAGTACTTC	CASSPGQDEQYF
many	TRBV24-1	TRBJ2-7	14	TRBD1	TGTGCCACCAGTGATAACAGGGGTGGCTACGAGCAGTACTTC	CATSDNRGGYEQYF
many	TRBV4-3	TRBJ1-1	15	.	TGCGCCAGCAGCCAAGATGCGGGGAGGAACACTGAAGCTTTCTTT	CASSQDAGRNTEAFF
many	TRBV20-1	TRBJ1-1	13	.	TGCAGTGCTAGAGAGAGACCGGCCACGGGAGCTTTCTTT	CSARERPATGAFF
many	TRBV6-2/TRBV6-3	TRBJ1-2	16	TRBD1	TGTGCCAGCAGAACCGGGACAGAGCAAACTAACTATGGCTACACCTTC	CASRTGTEQTNYGYTF
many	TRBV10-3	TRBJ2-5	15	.	TGTGCCATCAGTGAGTCCGGGCTGCGAGAAAAGACCCAGTACTTC	CAISESGLREKTQYF
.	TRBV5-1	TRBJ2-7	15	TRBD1	TGCGCCAGCAGCATCCGAGGACAGGGTTCGGGCGAGCAGTACTTC	CASSIRGQGSGEQYF
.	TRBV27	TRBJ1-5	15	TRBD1	TGTGCCAGCAGCCCCTTCGACAGGGGTGGCCAGCCCCAGCATTTT	CASSPFDRGGQPQHF
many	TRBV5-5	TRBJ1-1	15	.	TGTGCCAGCAGCTTCGGCACTATTTTGAACACTGAAGCTTTCTTT	CASSFGTILNTEAFF
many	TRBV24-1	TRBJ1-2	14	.	TGTGCCACCAGTGACGCAGGGTTCCGGTATGGCTACACCTTC	CATSDAGFRYGYTF
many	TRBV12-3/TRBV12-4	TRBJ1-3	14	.	TGTGCCAGCAGCCGTGCTATTCTGGGAAACACCATATATTTT	CASSRAILGNTIYF
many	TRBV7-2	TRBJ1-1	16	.	TGTGCCAGCAGCTTAGTGCTGGGAAGCGGAGGCACTGAAGCTTTCTTT	CASSLVLGSGGTEAFF
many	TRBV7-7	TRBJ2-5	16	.	TGTGCTAGCAGCCCTACCTCCTATAGCGGTCGAGAGACCCAGTACTTC	CASSPTSYSGRETQYF
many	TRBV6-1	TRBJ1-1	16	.	TGTGCCAGCAGTGAAGGTCCCCTCGCAAGTTCCCCTCAAGCTTTCTTT	CASSEGPLASSPQAFF
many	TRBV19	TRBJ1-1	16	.	TGTGCTACTCAGGTATACCGGGACGGATTGAACACTGAAGCTTTCTTT	CATQVYRDGLNTEAFF
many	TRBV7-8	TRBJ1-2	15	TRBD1	TGTGCCAACAGCTCGGGACAGACTCATAACTATGGCTACACCTTC	CANSSGQTHNYGYTF
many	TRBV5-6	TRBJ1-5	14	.	TGTGCCAGCAGCTTGGGCCGAAACAATCAGCCCCAGCATTTT	CASSLGRNNQPQHF
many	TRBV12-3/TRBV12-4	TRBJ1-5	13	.	TGTGCCAGCAGTTTTGTCTGGAATCAGCCCCAGCATTTT	CASSFVWNQPQHF
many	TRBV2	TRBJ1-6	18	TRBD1	TGTGCCAGCAGTGTACGGTCTTCCGGGACAGAATCCAATTCACCCCTCCACTTT	CASSVRSSGTESNSPLHF
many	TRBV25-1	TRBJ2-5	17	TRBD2	TGTGCCAGCAGTGAATTAGGGCGGGGGGTTGGACCAGAGACCCAGTACTTC	CASSELGRGVGPETQYF
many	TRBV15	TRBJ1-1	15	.	TGTGCCACCAGCAGTTTAGGAGGTGCAGACACTGAAGCTTTCTTT	CATSSLGGADTEAFF